The 8 T cell receptor beta chains presented below share a single source sample, sequenced in a study of PD-1 blockade in mismatch repair-deficient tumors. The assay was immunoSEQ multiplex PCR, and TCRdb's table has in-frame clones only and misses some. The table records roughly 80,000 clones, over 70% of them present only once. The sequencing used peripheral blood, collected 12 weeks after starting pembrolizumab. The source is an adult with mismatch repair-deficient cancer.

This clone was picked up one time. The chain is built from TRBV30 and TRBJ1-2, with D possibly TRBD1 on 5 matching bases. This CDR3 comprises 12 residues. The germline CDR1 and CDR2 sequences are GTSNPN and SVGIG (reference sequence). This CDR3 is CGVQGANYGYTF. CDR3 coding DNA: TGTGGAGTGCAGGGAGCTAACTATGGCTACACCTTC.

Comment on this clone: The identical CDR3 is also encoded by other nucleotide sequences in the sample. CDR3 bases: TGTGCCAGCAGCCCCCGGGACAGGGGGAACACTGAAGCTTTCTTT. This codes for CASSPRDRGNTEAFF. This sequence joins TRBV11-3 and TRBJ1-1; TRBD1 aligns across 10 bases. Germline trimming cut 5 bases from V and 1 base from J; bases unmatched to any gene: 4. This CDR3 spans 15 amino acids. Germline CDR1 and CDR2: SGHNT and YENEEA.

V and J are TRBV9 and TRBJ1-1; a weak D match, TRBD1 (6 bases). The CDR3 totals 15 residues. V was cut by 3 bases and J by 5 bases, with 17 bases left in between. The germline V gene has CDR1 SGDLS and CDR2 YYNGEE. CDR3 sequence reads: CASSDGGGSGTEAFF. CDR3 in DNA: TGTGCCAGCAGCGACGGAGGGGGGTCGGGGACTGAAGCTTTCTTT.

The chain joins TRBV2 to TRBJ1-1; no clear D gene. The germline V gene encodes CDR1 SNHLY and CDR2 FYNNEI. V lost 5 bases to trimming and J lost 5 bases, with 9 bases between them. The CDR3 extends over 12 amino acids. Here the CDR3 reads CASSHSLTEAFF. The CDR3, as DNA: TGTGCCAGCAGTCACAGCTTGACTGAAGCTTTCTTT. Full variable domain (remainder filled in from reference TRBV2 and TRBJ1-1): EPEVTQTPSHQVTQMGQEVILRCVPISNHLYFYWYRQILGQKVEFLVSFYNNEISEKSEIFDDQFSVERPDGSNFTLKIRSTKLEDSAMYFCASSHSLTEAFFGQGTRLTVV.

CDR3 sequence reads: CASSLAPGPYSTDTQYF. CDR3 nucleotide sequence: TGTGCCAGCAGCTTAGCTCCGGGTCCTTATAGCACAGATACGCAGTATTTT. V gene TRBV7-6 combines with J gene TRBJ2-3; D gene unclear. The CDR3 runs to 17 residues. Germline CDR1 SGHVS, CDR2 FNYEAQ. V lost 0 bases, J lost 0 bases, and 13 bases lay in between.

The chain has TRBV27 and TRBJ2-6; TRBD1 matches at 7 bases. Per the germline V gene, CDR1 is MNHEY and CDR2 is SMNVEV (reference sequence). There are 18 residues in the CDR3. Losses at the gene ends were 5 bases for V and 1 base for J; bases not matched to a gene: 11. The CDR3 nucleotides are TGTGCCAGCAGTCCTCCCCCGGGACAGTTGTCTGGGGCCAACGTCCTGACTTTC. It specifies CASSPPPGQLSGANVLTF.

The J gene is TRBJ2-7, the V gene TRBV21-1. TRBV21-1 is a documented pseudogene. This CDR3 has 16 residues. The CDR3 here is CASSKGGRRSSYEQYF. The CDR3 region has the DNA TGTGCCAGCAGCAAAGGGGGGAGACGGAGCTCCTACGAGCAGTACTTC.

The CDR3 sequence is CAIGGSYNEQFF. The DNA of the CDR3 is TGTGCCATCGGGGGATCATACAATGAGCAGTTCTTC. The gene calls are TRBV15 and TRBJ2-1; weak D call: TRBD2 (6 bases). V was cut by 10 bases and J by 4 bases, with 11 bases left in between. This CDR3 is built from 12 residues. CDR1 LNHNV and CDR2 YYDKDF come from the germline V gene (reference sequence).